Below are 9 T cell receptor beta chains sequenced from a single sample in a study of T cell responses to AZD1222 COVID-19 vaccine. Measured with immunoSEQ multiplex PCR; TCRdb has only the in-frame clones, and not every one. The sample holds roughly 120,000 clones, roughly 89% seen once. Here the sequenced sample was peripheral blood, taken 28 days after the second AZD1222 dose. The origin of the receptors is an adult who received the AZD1222 COVID-19 vaccine.

In its sample, this clone was seen once. This chain uses TRBV18 with TRBJ1-4; D gene uncertain. V dropped 3 bases and J dropped 8 bases, with 10 bases sitting between them. The germline CDR1 and CDR2 sequences are KGHSH and LQKENI. This CDR3 comprises 13 residues. CDR3 coding DNA: TGTGCCAGCTCACCGGGGAGGAGAGAAAAACTGTTTTTT. It encodes CASSPGRREKLFF.

The rearrangement links TRBV7-9 to TRBJ1-5; D call uncertain. Trimming removed 1 base at V and 4 bases at J, with 11 bases between. CDR3 length: 15 residues. From germline, CDR1 is SEHNR and CDR2 FQNEAQ (reference sequence). The CDR3 is CASSLDRADNQPQHF. The CDR3 nucleotides are TGTGCCAGCAGCTTAGATAGGGCAGATAATCAGCCCCAGCATTTT.

The chain is built from TRBV5-1 and TRBJ2-2; D is undetermined. The ends were cut back, 2 bases at V and 9 bases at J, with 17 bases in the middle. The germline gives CDR1 SGHRS, CDR2 YFSETQ. This CDR3 region has 15 residues. Written as DNA, the CDR3 is TGCGCCAGCAGCTTACCAGGTCCCGTGGGTCGGGAGCTGTTTTTT. Translating gives CASSLPGPVGRELFF.

The V call is TRBV11-2, the J call TRBJ2-7; 7 nucleotides match TRBD1. The germline CDR1 and CDR2 sequences are SGHAT and FQNNGV. The CDR3 covers 14 residues. V gave up 1 base and J gave up 6 bases; unmatched junction bases: 6. In DNA form, the CDR3 reads TGTGCCAGCAGCTTAGGTTTCAGGGGGAGCGAGCAGTACTTC. It encodes CASSLGFRGSEQYF.

The rearrangement links TRBV19 to TRBJ1-5; TRBD1 matches 9 bases. V was pared by 4 bases and J by 6 bases, with 4 bases of the junction left unmatched. Germline assignment: CDR1 LNHDA and CDR2 SQIVND (reference sequence). This CDR3 contains 14 residues. The CDR3 DNA reads as TGTGCCAGTAGTACTACAGGGGGCGGTCAGCCCCAGCATTTT. Translation: CASSTTGGGQPQHF.

Here the CDR3 DNA reads TGCGCCAGCTCGAGCGGATTAGGCAATCAGCCCCAGCATTTT. It encodes CASSSGLGNQPQHF. The chain links TRBV5-1 to TRBJ1-5, with no clear D. Germline V gives CDR1 SGHRS, CDR2 YFSETQ. This CDR3 contains 14 residues. V dropped 7 bases and J dropped 2 bases, with 13 bases sitting between them.

This clone appeared a single time. The gene calls are TRBV18 and TRBJ1-2; D uncertain. Trimming took 3 bases from V and 2 from J, leaving 13 bases between them. The CDR3 is 15 amino acids. From germline, CDR1 is KGHSH and CDR2 LQKENI. The CDR3 DNA reads TGTGCCAGCTCACCTCGGGTCAATGACAACTATGGCTACACCTTC. Translating it yields CASSPRVNDNYGYTF.

Here the CDR3 DNA reads TGTGCCAGCAGTTCAAGCACCGGAAGGGGAGATGAAAAACTGTTTTTT. This encodes CASSSSTGRGDEKLFF. The rearrangement uses TRBV6-5 and TRBJ1-4, with D maybe TRBD1 (5 bases). Germline values: CDR1 MNHEY, CDR2 SVGAGI. The CDR3 sequence is 16 residues long. Between the trimmed V and J ends, which lost 4 bases and 6 bases, there was a span of 18 bases.

This clone was found a few times. The V call is TRBV3-1 (or the pseudogene TRBV3-2), the J call TRBJ2-7; D gene unclear. CDR1 LGHDT and CDR2 YNNKEL come from the germline V gene (reference sequence). The CDR3 totals 13 residues. The V end lost 5 bases, the J end lost 3 bases, and 11 bases lay between the germline ends. The CDR3 DNA follows: TGTGCCAGCAGCACCCAGGAATTCTACGAGCAGTACTTC. Translated, it gives CASSTQEFYEQYF.